This T cell receptor (beta chain) is drawn from a study of T-cell memory formation after mild COVID-19 (dated by TCRdb to about 2021). For the wider study: TCR sequence clusters from the two donors were largely donor specific. In a couple of donors, T-cell clones that expanded and contracted after mild COVID-19 were followed by sequencing TCRalpha and TCRbeta repertoires longitudinally. The cohort comprised two young, previously healthy adult volunteers, one female and one male. The study at large found these results: Some responding clones were found in pre-infection memory, which suggests that pre-existing cross-reactive memory T cells took part in the SARS-CoV-2 response. The second-wave clones that peaked on day 37 were not confirmed to be SARS-CoV-2 specific. The study included only a couple of mild cases, and larger cohorts that include severe cases with pre-infection samples were judged to be necessary. From day 15 to 85, contracting clones showed balanced CD4/CD8 phenotypes, whereas a second wave of clones that expanded from day 15 to 37 leaned towards CD4+. Contracting CD4+ clones turned up mainly in the CM and EM memory subsets, whereas EMRA was where CD8+ clones were enriched.

In this sample, this clonotype turned up a few times. Its antigen has not been determined. No base-level quality is on record; no much larger clone is a single base apart. TCRdb shows the sequencer as Illumina NovaSeq 6000. cDNA libraries for TCRalpha and TCRbeta were prepared by 5'RACE using constant-segment primers, with sample barcodes and unique molecular identifiers added. RNA was extracted from every sample with Trizol reagent. Library amplification was performed in two PCR steps, and a second sample barcode and Illumina TruSeq adapters were introduced in the second step. Libraries were sequenced on an Illumina NovaSeq with 2 x 150 bp paired-end reads. In the source study's methods: The reads were demultiplexed and collapsed into UMI-guided consensus sequences using migec v1.2.7. Using mixcr v2.1.11, UMI consensuses were aligned to TRA and TRB V and J templates and then assembled into clonotypes. A clonotype was counted as expanded or contracted only when both edgeR and NoisET called the clonotype significant, with the noise models trained on biological replicates. For edgeR calls, a false discovery rate-adjusted p below 0.01 and a log2 fold-change threshold of 1 were applied. As an exploratory analysis of dynamics, max-normalized trajectories of the 1000 most abundant clonotypes were examined by PCA with hierarchical clustering. Separately sequenced CD4+ and CD8+ repertoires were used to assign the CD4 or CD8 phenotype of responding clones. Using fastp at Q25 and MiXCR, TCRdb reprocessed the public reads and kept productive beta chains. For every CDR3 protein sequence, its rows merge into one entry that carries the most common genes and DNA. These V and J calls rely on TCRdb rather than the paper's analysis. The sample yields about 110,000 distinct CDR3 sequences; 20% to 25% were counted once. The ten largest clonotypes hold about two fifths of the sample.

Ficoll-Paque density gradient centrifugation was the method used to isolate PBMCs. V and J are trimmed by 0 bases and 0 bases, and the gene matches miss 4 bases of the junction. Measured from the cysteine to the phenylalanine, the CDR3 is 17 residues long. Only the CDR3 part of the read is kept: 51 bases, read in frame from the first base. Sequences SGHDT (CDR1) and YYEEEE (CDR2) are obtained from the germline V gene. The chain is assembled from TRBV5-6 and TRBJ2-1; the central 9 bases match TRBD1. The sequenced material came from PBMCs or a T cell subset sorted from them (not recorded which). The TCR originated in a man younger than 35 who had mild COVID-19 (a few samples of this study predate the infection). The sample titles of this study are shuffled in the database, so cell type and time point are left out; the donor was told from shared clones. The nucleotide sequence reads TGTGCCAGCAGCTTGGCGTTACAGGGGGCCTCCTACAATGAGCAGTTCTTC. Its product reads: CASSLALQGASYNEQFF.